A selection of T cell receptor beta chains follows, all from one sample in a study of T-cell reconstitution after alpha-beta-depleted transplantation in children. Each CDR3 protein is one row after TCRdb ran MiXCR on the PCR reads. The sample holds around 670,000 distinct CDR3 sequences, around 13% seen once. The sample was PBMCs, taken before TCRalphabeta/CD19-depleted stem cell transplant. The receptors were sampled from a girl aged 2 to 9 with congenital amegakaryocytic thrombocytopenia, due to receive a stem cell transplant. The conserved cysteine and the conserved F or W are not part of the CDR3 here. The order of the fields is V gene, J gene, D gene, CDR3 protein. D genes are given only for firm matches.

V gene: TRBV9; J gene: TRBJ2-1; D gene: TRBD2; CDR3 protein: ASSGGTSFLF
V gene: TRBV5-1; J gene: TRBJ1-2; D gene: TRBD1; CDR3 protein: ASSGAGTAYGYT
V gene: TRBV10-3; J gene: TRBJ1-5; D gene: .; CDR3 protein: AISDSSYQPQH
V gene: TRBV28; J gene: TRBJ2-5; D gene: .; CDR3 protein: ASSHNRLGETQY
V gene: TRBV21-1; J gene: TRBJ1-4; D gene: .; CDR3 protein: ASSKEGRGIEKLF
V gene: TRBV10-2; J gene: TRBJ2-3; D gene: .; CDR3 protein: ASSEDRVGDTQY
V gene: TRBV4-2; J gene: TRBJ1-5; D gene: .; CDR3 protein: ASSQVNQPQH
V gene: TRBV7-3; J gene: TRBJ2-3; D gene: .; CDR3 protein: ASSLNPSDGDTQY
V gene: TRBV6-1; J gene: TRBJ2-7; D gene: .; CDR3 protein: ASSQGLGNDEQY
V gene: TRBV5-4; J gene: TRBJ1-5; D gene: .; CDR3 protein: ASSLIFFSQAGLNQPQH
V gene: TRBV27; J gene: TRBJ2-7; D gene: .; CDR3 protein: ASSFGRGGLLSDYEQY
V gene: TRBV4-1; J gene: TRBJ2-1; D gene: .; CDR3 protein: ASSQWTPVDEQF
V gene: TRBV3-1; J gene: TRBJ2-7; D gene: .; CDR3 protein: ASSQASEQY
V gene: TRBV4-1; J gene: TRBJ2-2; D gene: .; CDR3 protein: ASSQVGGLDTGELF
V gene: TRBV20-1; J gene: TRBJ1-6; D gene: .; CDR3 protein: SARRGSYNSPLH
V gene: TRBV20-1; J gene: TRBJ2-1; D gene: .; CDR3 protein: SARVDEQF
V gene: TRBV12-3/TRBV12-4; J gene: TRBJ2-7; D gene: .; CDR3 protein: ASSFQAYEQY
V gene: TRBV24-1; J gene: TRBJ2-1; D gene: TRBD2; CDR3 protein: ATSDLSSGAYNEQF
V gene: TRBV5-1; J gene: TRBJ1-1; D gene: TRBD1; CDR3 protein: ASRLGTGGTGTEAF
V gene: TRBV15; J gene: TRBJ2-3; D gene: TRBD2; CDR3 protein: ATSRDGGRLAELILTDTQY
V gene: TRBV18; J gene: TRBJ2-1; D gene: TRBD2; CDR3 protein: ASSPPPTSRIF
V gene: TRBV6-5; J gene: TRBJ2-7; D gene: .; CDR3 protein: ASSSSRENPYEQY
V gene: TRBV7-7; J gene: TRBJ2-7; D gene: .; CDR3 protein: ASSFGVDGDQY
V gene: TRBV28; J gene: TRBJ2-5; D gene: .; CDR3 protein: ASTIRQEGTQY
V gene: TRBV5-1; J gene: TRBJ2-5; D gene: .; CDR3 protein: ASSSPGQLQETQY
V gene: TRBV4-2; J gene: TRBJ2-5; D gene: TRBD2; CDR3 protein: ASSQDASGSWETQY